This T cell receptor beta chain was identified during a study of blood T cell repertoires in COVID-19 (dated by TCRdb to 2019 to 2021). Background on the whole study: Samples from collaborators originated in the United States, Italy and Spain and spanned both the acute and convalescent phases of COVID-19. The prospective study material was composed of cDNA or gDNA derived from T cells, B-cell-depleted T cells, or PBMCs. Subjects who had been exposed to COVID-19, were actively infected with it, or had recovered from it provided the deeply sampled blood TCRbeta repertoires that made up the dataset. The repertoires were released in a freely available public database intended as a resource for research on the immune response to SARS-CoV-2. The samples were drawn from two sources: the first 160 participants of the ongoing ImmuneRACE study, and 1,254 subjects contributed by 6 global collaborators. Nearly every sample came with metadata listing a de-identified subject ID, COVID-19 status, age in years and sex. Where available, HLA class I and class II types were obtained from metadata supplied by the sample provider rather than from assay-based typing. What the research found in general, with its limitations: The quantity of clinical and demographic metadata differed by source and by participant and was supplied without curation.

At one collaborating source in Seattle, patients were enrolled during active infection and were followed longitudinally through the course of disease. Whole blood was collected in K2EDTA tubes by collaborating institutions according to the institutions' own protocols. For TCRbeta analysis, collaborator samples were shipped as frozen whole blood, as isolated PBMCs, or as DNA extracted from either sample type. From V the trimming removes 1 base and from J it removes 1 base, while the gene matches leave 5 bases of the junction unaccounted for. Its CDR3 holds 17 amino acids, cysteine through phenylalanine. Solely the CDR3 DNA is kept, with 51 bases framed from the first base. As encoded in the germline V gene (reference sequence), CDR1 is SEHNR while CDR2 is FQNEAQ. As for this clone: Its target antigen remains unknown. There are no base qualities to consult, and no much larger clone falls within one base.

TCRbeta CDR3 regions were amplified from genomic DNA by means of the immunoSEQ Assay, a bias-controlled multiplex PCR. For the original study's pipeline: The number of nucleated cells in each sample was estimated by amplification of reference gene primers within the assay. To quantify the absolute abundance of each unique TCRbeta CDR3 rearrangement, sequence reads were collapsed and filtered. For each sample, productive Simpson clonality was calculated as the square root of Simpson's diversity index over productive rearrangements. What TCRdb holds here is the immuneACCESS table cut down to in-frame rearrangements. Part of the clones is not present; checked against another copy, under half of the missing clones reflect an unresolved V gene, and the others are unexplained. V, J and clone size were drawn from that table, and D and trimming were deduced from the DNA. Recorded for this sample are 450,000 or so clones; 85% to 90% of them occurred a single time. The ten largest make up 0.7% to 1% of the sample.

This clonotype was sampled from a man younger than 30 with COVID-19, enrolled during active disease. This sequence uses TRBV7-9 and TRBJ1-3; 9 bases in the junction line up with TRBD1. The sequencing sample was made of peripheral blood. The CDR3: CASSLGDRVRSGNTIYF. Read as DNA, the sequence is TGTGCCAGCAGCTTAGGGGACAGGGTTCGGTCTGGAAACACCATATATTTT. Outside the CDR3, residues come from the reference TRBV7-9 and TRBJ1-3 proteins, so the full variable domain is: DTGVSQNPRHKITKRGQNVTFRCDPISEHNRLYWYRQTLGQGPEFLTYFQNEAQLEKSRLLSDRFSAERPKGSFSTLEIQRTEQGDSAMYLCASSLGDRVRSGNTIYFGEGSWLTVV.